The rows below give T cell receptor beta chains drawn from one sample of a study of blood T cell repertoires in COVID-19. Assay used: immunoSEQ multiplex PCR; TCRdb lists only in-frame clones, some missing. Of 210,000 or so clones in the sample, around nine tenths were seen once. The sequencing sample was made of PBMCs or T cells enriched from blood (not recorded which). Receptors were obtained from a man aged 25 to 40 who had recovered from COVID-19. CDR3s include the opening cysteine and the closing phenylalanine or tryptophan. D genes are given only for firm matches. Only some rows state a clone size, as once, few, many or a class for expanded clones.

clone_size,v_call,j_call,d_call,cdr3_aa,cdr3_nt
-,TRBV21-1,TRBJ1-2,-,CASSKKPPGQGFLSYTF,TGTGCCAGCAGCAAAAAGCCCCCGGGACAGGGATTTTTGAGCTACACCTTC
-,TRBV11-2,TRBJ2-1,TRBD1,CASSQRGPNEQFF,TGTGCCAGCAGCCAGAGGGGGCCTAATGAGCAGTTCTTC
many,TRBV10-1,TRBJ2-3,-,CAGGKDRFSDTQYF,TGCGCCGGGGGAAAAGACAGGTTCTCAGATACGCAGTATTTT
-,TRBV2,TRBJ1-6,-,CASSQTGYNSPLHF,TGTGCCAGCAGTCAAACAGGGTATAATTCACCCCTCCACTTT
-,TRBV30,TRBJ2-2,TRBD1,CAWSGQGNTGELFF,TGTGCCTGGAGTGGACAGGGGAACACCGGGGAGCTGTTTTTT
few,TRBV6-2/TRBV6-3,TRBJ2-2,TRBD2,CASSYELGLAETGELFF,TGTGCCAGCAGTTACGAACTTGGACTAGCGGAGACCGGGGAGCTGTTTTTT
-,TRBV28,TRBJ1-2,TRBD1,CASSLYFGGDRENYGYTF,TGTGCCAGCAGTTTATATTTCGGGGGGGACAGGGAGAACTATGGCTACACCTTC
-,TRBV18,TRBJ2-5,-,CATGSTTGREETQYF,TGTGCCACCGGGTCGACCACCGGGCGGGAAGAGACCCAGTACTTC
-,TRBV12-3/TRBV12-4,TRBJ1-6,-,CASYRNNNSPLHF,TGTGCCAGCTACAGGAACAATAATTCACCCCTCCACTTT
once,TRBV13,TRBJ1-6,-,CASNLGTNISPLHF,TGTGCCAGCAACCTCGGGACAAACATTTCACCCCTCCACTTT
-,TRBV6-5,TRBJ1-1,TRBD1,CASRGQGAETEAFF,TGTGCCAGCAGGGGACAGGGGGCAGAAACTGAAGCTTTCTTT
-,TRBV28,TRBJ1-4,-,CASSLGGFNEKLFF,TGTGCCAGCAGTTTAGGAGGATTTAATGAAAAACTGTTTTTT
-,TRBV5-4,TRBJ1-4,-,CASSFTGNNEKLFF,TGTGCCAGCAGCTTCACGGGAAATAATGAAAAACTGTTTTTT
few,TRBV25-1,TRBJ2-2,-,CASSAGIGELFF,TGTGCCAGCAGTGCGGGGATTGGGGAGCTGTTTTTT
-,TRBV12-5,TRBJ2-3,TRBD1,CASGLRQGATDTQYF,TGTGCTAGTGGTTTGCGACAGGGGGCCACAGATACGCAGTATTTT
-,TRBV5-4,TRBJ1-2,-,CASSTDRYGYTF,TGTGCCAGCAGCACAGACAGGTACGGCTACACCTTC